A selection of T cell receptor beta chains follows, all from one sample in a study of T cell responses to AZD1222 COVID-19 vaccine. The protocol was immunoSEQ multiplex PCR, while the TCRdb copy is restricted to in-frame clones and leaves out a portion. The table records roughly 140,000 clones, 75% to 90% of them present only once. Sequencing was performed on peripheral blood, taken 28 days after the second AZD1222 dose. The source is an adult who received the AZD1222 COVID-19 vaccine. Both conserved end residues are part of each CDR3. A D gene is named only where the DNA matches it firmly. Not all rows give a size; the values are once, few, many and, for expanded clones, a class.

TGTGCCAGCAGCTTCGGGGACAGGGCACGACCCCTCCACTTT,CASSFGDRARPLHF,TRBV7-2,TRBD1,.,TRBJ1-6,14
TGTGCCAGCAGTTCCTTAGACCGCATCTCCTACGAGCAGTACTTC,CASSSLDRISYEQYF,TRBV6-2/TRBV6-3,.,.,TRBJ2-7,15
TGTGCCAGCAGTTTCTACGGTACCTCTGGAAACACCATATATTTT,CASSFYGTSGNTIYF,TRBV28,.,.,TRBJ1-3,15
TGTGCCAGCAGCTTCCTAGAATATGGCTACACCTTC,CASSFLEYGYTF,TRBV6-5,.,.,TRBJ1-2,12
TGTGCCAGCAGTCCCCCGGGACATCCCTACGAGCAGTACTTC,CASSPPGHPYEQYF,TRBV28,.,.,TRBJ2-7,14
TGCGCCAGCAGCTTGGCCCAGACAGTCTATGGCTACACCTTC,CASSLAQTVYGYTF,TRBV5-1,.,.,TRBJ1-2,14
TGTGCCAGCACCCCTCCCGGCCAGGGCTACGAGCAGTACTTC,CASTPPGQGYEQYF,TRBV7-9,.,.,TRBJ2-7,14
TGTGCCTGGAGTGTACGAGAGACATATCGTTCTAACTATGGCTACACCTTC,CAWSVRETYRSNYGYTF,TRBV30,.,.,TRBJ1-2,17
TGTGCCAGCTCACCCAAAGCGACTGGGGATGGGACCGGGGAGCTGTTTTTT,CASSPKATGDGTGELFF,TRBV18,.,.,TRBJ2-2,17
TGTGCCAGCAGCTTAGCGCGGGTCAGGGATACGCAGTATTTT,CASSLARVRDTQYF,TRBV7-9,.,.,TRBJ2-3,14
TGTGCCAGCAGTGAAAACCGGGGGCACTCACCCCTCCACTTT,CASSENRGHSPLHF,TRBV6-1,.,.,TRBJ1-6,14
TGCAGTGCTAGTTACAGCACTGAAGCTTTCTTT,CSASYSTEAFF,TRBV20-1,.,.,TRBJ1-1,11
TGTGCCAGTAGTATTCGGGACCGTCCTACATATGGCTACACCTTC,CASSIRDRPTYGYTF,TRBV19,.,.,TRBJ1-2,15
TGTGCCAGCAGTGGGACACAGAGCAATCAGCCCCAGCATTTT,CASSGTQSNQPQHF,TRBV2,.,.,TRBJ1-5,14
TGTGCCAGCAGTGACAGGTACAATGAGCAGTTCTTC,CASSDRYNEQFF,TRBV28,.,once,TRBJ2-1,12
TGTGCCAGCAGTCACTCCTACAATGAGCAGTTCTTC,CASSHSYNEQFF,TRBV27,.,.,TRBJ2-1,12
TGTGCCAGCAGTCTATATGGGACGGCGAACACTGAAGCTTTCTTT,CASSLYGTANTEAFF,TRBV28,.,once,TRBJ1-1,15
TGTGCCTGGAGAGGGGGAGGGGGCACCGGGGAGCTGTTTTTT,CAWRGGGGTGELFF,TRBV30,.,.,TRBJ2-2,14
TGTGCCTGGAGTCTGGGTGTGGGCTACACCTTC,CAWSLGVGYTF,TRBV30,.,.,TRBJ1-2,11
TGTGCCAGCAGGGCAGGGGGCGACGCGCAGTACTTC,CASRAGGDAQYF,TRBV6-5,TRBD1,.,TRBJ2-7,12